This TCR beta chain was sequenced during a study of shared clonotypes between healthy human individuals. This CDR3 is built from 20 residues. Unmatched junction bases numbered 20, after V lost 6 bases and J lost 4 bases. Germline V gene data show CDR1 as MNHEY and CDR2 as SMNVEV (reference sequence). Here immunoSEQ multiplex PCR was the method, and the copy in TCRdb shows in-frame clones only, minus some. Of 2 million to 2.5 million clones listed, 90% to 95% are singletons. J is TRBJ2-2 and V is TRBV27, with 10 positions matching TRBD2. The receptor was derived from a man younger than 35 in good health. The sample was naive CD4+ T cells sorted from blood. Subset noted: CD45RA+ positively selected. CDR3: CASSTNLAGVRRSGTGELFF. CDR3 bases: TGTGCCAGCAGCACTAACCTAGCGGGAGTAAGAAGATCCGGCACCGGGGAGCTGTTTTTT.